Sequencing of this T cell receptor beta chain was carried out in a study of blood T cell repertoires in COVID-19. Assay: immunoSEQ multiplex PCR; the TCRdb copy retains only in-frame clones and omits some. The table lists about 140,000 clones, just under 85% of them singletons. Germline-derived CDR1 and CDR2 are MNHNY and SVGAGI (reference sequence). Trimming at V came to 7 bases and at J to 4 bases, leaving 3 bases not matched to a gene. This CDR3 has 13 amino acids. This clonotype was sampled from a woman aged 45 to 65 with acute COVID-19. The chain is built from TRBV6-6 and TRBJ2-5; 10 bases fit TRBD1. Sequencing was performed on PBMCs or T cells enriched from blood (not recorded which). The CDR3 loop reads CASTGQGGETQYF. In DNA, the CDR3 is TGTGCCAGCACCGGACAGGGGGGAGAGACCCAGTACTTC.